The 24 T cell receptor beta chains below all came from one sample that was sequenced in a study of T cells after yellow fever vaccination. TCRdb itself ran the 5' RACE reads through MiXCR, one entry per CDR3 protein. The sample yields 300,000 to 350,000 distinct CDR3 sequences, 3.5% to 4.5% seen once. The sample in question was PBMCs, obtained 5 days after the yellow fever booster vaccination. The receptors were sampled from a man younger than 35 who received the YFV17D yellow fever vaccine.

The gene calls are TRBV6-6 and TRBJ2-7; 10 bases map to TRBD1. The CDR3 totals 14 residues. In germline, CDR1 is MNHNY, CDR2 SVGAGI (reference sequence). Trimming at V came to 2 bases and at J to 2 bases, leaving 0 bases not matched to a gene. CDR3 sequence reads: CASSYGTGAYEQYV. The CDR3 DNA sequence: TGTGCCAGCAGTTACGGGACAGGGGCCTACGAGCAGTACGTC.

This clonotype has ten or more counts. CDR3 sequence: CASSLEAGNSYEQYF. The DNA for the CDR3 is TGCGCCAGCAGCTTGGAGGCAGGGAATAGCTACGAGCAGTACTTC. The V gene is TRBV5-1, the J gene TRBJ2-7; a possible D gene is TRBD1 (5 bases). Germline V gene lookup returns CDR1 SGHRS and CDR2 YFSETQ. V was clipped by 0 bases and J by 3 bases, with 13 bases between them. The CDR3 runs to 15 residues.

A few counts support this clonotype. V and J are TRBV6-5 and TRBJ1-2; TRBD1 matches at 7 bases. Germline CDR1 reads MNHEY; CDR2 reads SVGAGI. V lost 10 bases to trimming and J lost 2 bases; unmatched junction nucleotides: 13. This CDR3 has 15 residues. CDR3 region: CATLGGDRKNYGYTF. The CDR3 region has the DNA TGTGCCACCCTGGGGGGGGACAGAAAGAACTATGGCTACACCTTC.

This clonotype was counted ten times or more. This sequence joins TRBV6-2 or TRBV6-3 and TRBJ2-4; possibly TRBD2 for D (6 bases). Germline V gene lookup returns CDR1 MNHEY and CDR2 SVGEGT. This CDR3 spans 14 amino acids. Trimming cost V 8 bases and J 7 bases, with 18 bases left between them. CDR3 DNA sequence: TGTGCCAGCGACGGAGGGCCACGTGCGAACATTCAGTACTTC. Its translation is CASDGGPRANIQYF.

The chain joins TRBV20-1 to TRBJ2-3; D call uncertain. Germline V gene lookup returns CDR1 DFQATT and CDR2 SNEGSKA (reference sequence). V was shortened by 6 bases and J by 14 bases, with 21 bases between the two germline ends. CDR3 length: 12 residues. The CDR3 DNA sequence: TGCAGTGCCGCAAGAGACATGGAATCGGGGTATTTT. It specifies CSAARDMESGYF.

Here the CDR3 DNA reads TGCAGCGTTGCTATTCAGAACACCGGGGAGCTGTTTTTT. It yields the protein CSVAIQNTGELFF. V is TRBV29-1 and J is TRBJ2-2; no reliable D call. The CDR3 has 13 amino acids. Per the germline V gene, CDR1 is SQVTM and CDR2 is ANQGSEA. V was cut by 4 bases and J by 1 base, with 7 bases left in between.

This clonotype was seen at least ten times. The V gene is TRBV7-2, the J gene TRBJ2-7, with D perhaps TRBD2 (6 bases). The germline V and J ends were trimmed by 4 bases and 10 bases, with 20 bases remaining between them. Germline V CDR1 and CDR2: SGHTA, FQGNSA. The CDR3 spans 14 residues. The CDR3: CASSSIGGARNQYF. The CDR3 nucleotides read TGTGCCAGCAGCTCAATAGGCGGGGCGCGGAACCAGTACTTC.

This clonotype was seen many times. The chain uses TRBV7-2 and TRBJ1-5; 9 positions match TRBD1. Germline CDR1 is SGHTA and CDR2 is FQGNSA. V shed 5 bases, J shed 6 bases, and the junction held 11 bases outside the gene matches. CDR3 length: 16 residues. The DNA for the CDR3 is TGTGCCAGCAGCGCGGACTCCGGGACAGGGCTTCAGCCCCAGCATTTT. This translates into CASSADSGTGLQPQHF. Supplemented by reference TRBV7-2 and TRBJ1-5, the full variable domain reads GAGVSQSPSNKVTEKGKDVELRCDPISGHTALYWYRQSLGQGLEFLIYFQGNSAPDKSGLPSDRFSAERTGGSVSTLTIQRTQQEDSAVYLCASSADSGTGLQPQHFGDGTRLSIL.

This clonotype was seen a few times. The chain uses TRBV7-9 and TRBJ2-7; 11 nucleotides match TRBD2. V lost 4 bases, J lost 2 bases, and 10 bases stayed unmatched. The germline gives CDR1 SEHNR, CDR2 FQNEAQ (reference sequence). The CDR3 totals 17 residues. CDR3 nucleotide sequence: TGTGCCAGCAGCTCGACCATCACTAGCGGGGGAGCCTACGAGCAGTACTTC. Protein sequence: CASSSTITSGGAYEQYF.

This chain uses TRBV6-4 with TRBJ2-3, with D hard to call. V was pared by 4 bases and J by 0 bases, with 8 bases between. There are 14 residues in the CDR3. Germline V lookup: CDR1 MRHNA, CDR2 SNTAGT. CDR3 bases: TGTGCCAGCAGTGCGACGACTAGCACAGATACGCAGTATTTT. This sequence encodes CASSATTSTDTQYF.

This chain connects TRBV7-2 to TRBJ2-3; TRBD1 matches 12 bases. Unmatched junction bases numbered 18, after V lost 5 bases and J lost 3 bases. Per the germline V gene, CDR1 is SGHTA and CDR2 is FQGNSA. This CDR3 spans 20 amino acids. The CDR3 DNA sequence: TGTGCCAGCAGCAAGAGAACCTACCGGGGACAGGGGGCTGGAACAGATACGCAGTATTTT. Protein sequence: CASSKRTYRGQGAGTDTQYF.

At least ten counts were recorded for this clonotype. The chain uses TRBV5-1 and TRBJ1-2; D might be TRBD1 (6 bases). This CDR3 is 15 amino acids long. V lost 0 bases and J lost 0, with 9 bases in between. Looked up from germline, CDR1 is SGHRS and CDR2 is YFSETQ. CDR3 in amino acids: CASSLEPGANYGYTF. The CDR3 nucleotides are TGCGCCAGCAGCTTGGAGCCAGGGGCTAACTATGGCTACACCTTC.

This clonotype was detected many times. The gene calls are TRBV3-1 and TRBJ1-6; D possibly corresponds to TRBD1 (6 bases). Trimming shortened V by 1 base and J by 3 bases, and 7 bases separated the two germline ends. This CDR3 contains 15 residues. Germline V gene lookup returns CDR1 LGHDT and CDR2 YNNKEL (reference sequence). The CDR3 protein is CASSQGTDYNSPLHF. The CDR3 DNA is TGTGCCAGCAGCCAAGGGACAGACTATAATTCACCCCTCCACTTT.

The gene calls are TRBV5-4 and TRBJ2-5; no clear D gene. Per germline, CDR1 SGHNT and CDR2 YYREEE (reference sequence). The CDR3 covers 13 residues. V lost 4 bases to trimming and J lost 3 bases, with 10 bases between them. CDR3 in amino acids: CASSPYGEETQYF. As DNA, the CDR3 is TGTGCCAGCAGCCCTTATGGGGAAGAGACCCAGTACTTC.

V is TRBV6-5 and J is TRBJ2-1; the D is unclear. This CDR3 spans 13 amino acids. Germline CDR1 reads MNHEY; CDR2 reads SVGAGI. V was trimmed by 6 bases and J by 12 bases, leaving 18 bases between them. CDR3 in DNA: TGTGCCAGCAGCCCCTTGGGTGCCTCTGGGCAGTTCTTC. Translating it yields CASSPLGASGQFF.

The table lists this clonotype with many counts. In DNA form, the CDR3 reads TGTGCCAGCAGCAAGATGAGTGAAAAACTGTTTTTT. It encodes CASSKMSEKLFF. This rearrangement joins TRBV7-9 to TRBJ1-4; no clear D gene. The CDR3 covers 12 residues. In germline, CDR1 is SEHNR, CDR2 FQNEAQ (reference sequence). Trimming pared 5 bases from V and 7 bases from J, leaving 8 bases between. Full variable domain (missing parts from reference TRBV7-9 and TRBJ1-4): DTGVSQNPRHKITKRGQNVTFRCDPISEHNRLYWYRQTLGQGPEFLTYFQNEAQLEKSRLLSDRFSAERPKGSFSTLEIQRTEQGDSAMYLCASSKMSEKLFFGSGTQLSVL.

This chain joins TRBV29-1 and TRBJ2-1; 11 bases are shared with TRBD2. The CDR3 contains 14 residues. The germline CDR1 and CDR2 sequences are SQVTM and ANQGSEA. V was clipped by 7 bases and J by 8 bases; unmatched bases: 10. The CDR3 region has the DNA TGCAGCGGGTGGGCTAGCGGGGGGCTCGATGAGCAGTTCTTC. This translates into CSGWASGGLDEQFF.

This clonotype occurred a few times. This chain links TRBV6-2 or TRBV6-3 with TRBJ1-2; D call uncertain. The germline V gene has CDR1 MNHEY and CDR2 SVGEGT. The germline V and J ends were trimmed by 2 bases and 5 bases, with 6 bases remaining between them. This CDR3 comprises 12 residues. This CDR3 reads CASSYEWYGYTF. Here the CDR3 DNA reads TGTGCCAGCAGTTACGAGTGGTATGGCTACACCTTC.

This clonotype has just a few counts. The V call is TRBV15, the J call TRBJ2-1; 9 bases agree with TRBD2. V lost 1 base, J lost 2 bases, and 3 bases stayed unmatched. The CDR3 contains 16 residues. Germline loops: CDR1 LNHNV, CDR2 YYDKDF (reference sequence). The CDR3 nucleotides read TGTGCCACCAGCAGAGGGGCTAGCGGGGCCTACAATGAGCAGTTCTTC. This gives the protein CATSRGASGAYNEQFF. Variable domain in full (rest from reference TRBV15 and TRBJ2-1): DAMVIQNPRYQVTQFGKPVTLSCSQTLNHNVMYWYQQKSSQAPKLLFHYYDKDFNNEADTPDNFQSRRPNTSFCFLDIRSPGLGDTAMYLCATSRGASGAYNEQFFGPGTRLTVL.

The chain links TRBV2 to TRBJ2-2; TRBD2 is a possible D gene (5 bases). Trimming cost V 2 bases and J 5 bases, with 18 bases left between them. The CDR3 is 17 amino acids. CDR1 SNHLY and CDR2 FYNNEI come from the germline V gene. CDR3 nucleotides: TGTGCCAGCAGTGAAAGGGTGGCTAGCTTTTATACCGGGGAGCTGTTTTTT. Translated, it gives CASSERVASFYTGELFF.

Only a few counts were recorded for this clonotype. The chain carries TRBV7-2 and TRBJ2-2, with D possibly matching TRBD1 (7 bases). Deletions cut 2 bases from V and 7 bases from J, with 23 bases between. The CDR3 covers 18 residues. Germline CDR1 and CDR2: SGHTA and FQGNSA. In DNA form, the CDR3 reads TGTGCCAGCAGCTTAAATGCCTTCGTGGCAGGGGGAGGCGGGGAGCTGTTTTTT. Translation gives CASSLNAFVAGGGGELFF.

This clonotype was counted only a few times. The chain combines TRBV5-1 with TRBJ2-7; 7 bases are shared with TRBD2. The CDR3 covers 13 residues. Germline CDR1 reads SGHRS; CDR2 reads YFSETQ. Trimming took 0 bases from V and 6 from J; bases not matched to a gene: 3. CDR3 in amino acids: CASSLVPGGEQYV. The CDR3 DNA follows: TGCGCCAGCAGCTTGGTGCCGGGGGGCGAGCAGTACGTC.

The V and J genes are TRBV7-8 and TRBJ1-5, with TRBD1 as a possible D gene (6 bases). This CDR3 spans 17 amino acids. Germline V lookup: CDR1 SGHVS, CDR2 FQNEAQ. V was cut by 7 bases and J by 0 bases, with 19 bases left in between. The CDR3 loop is CASKEEAGTTSNQPQHF. The CDR3 coding sequence is TGTGCCAGCAAAGAAGAAGCCGGGACAACTAGCAATCAGCCCCAGCATTTT.

The table lists this clonotype with a few counts. This chain uses TRBV18 with TRBJ1-4; weak D call: TRBD1 (6 bases). There are 15 residues in the CDR3. Germline V gene sequence: CDR1 KGHSH, CDR2 LQKENI. Between the trimmed V and J ends, which lost 3 bases and 7 bases, there was a span of 15 bases. The CDR3 DNA is TGTGCCAGCTCACCCGACCGAGGGGGGAGTGAAAAACTGTTTTTT. It yields the protein CASSPDRGGSEKLFF.